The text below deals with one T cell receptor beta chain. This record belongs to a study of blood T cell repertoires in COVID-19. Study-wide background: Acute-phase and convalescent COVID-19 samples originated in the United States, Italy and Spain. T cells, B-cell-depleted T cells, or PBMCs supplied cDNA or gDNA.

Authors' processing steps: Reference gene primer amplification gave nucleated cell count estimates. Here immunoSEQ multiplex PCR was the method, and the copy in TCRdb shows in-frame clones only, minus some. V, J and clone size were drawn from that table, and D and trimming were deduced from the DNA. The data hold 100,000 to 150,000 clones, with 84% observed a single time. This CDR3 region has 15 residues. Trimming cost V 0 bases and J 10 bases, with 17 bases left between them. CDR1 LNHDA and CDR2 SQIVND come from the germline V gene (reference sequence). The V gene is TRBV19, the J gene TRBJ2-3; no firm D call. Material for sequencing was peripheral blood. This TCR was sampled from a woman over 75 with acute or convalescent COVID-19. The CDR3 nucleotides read TGTGCCAGTAGTATAGAGCCCGGTCTCAAGTTTCCGCAGTATTTT. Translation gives CASSIEPGLKFPQYF.